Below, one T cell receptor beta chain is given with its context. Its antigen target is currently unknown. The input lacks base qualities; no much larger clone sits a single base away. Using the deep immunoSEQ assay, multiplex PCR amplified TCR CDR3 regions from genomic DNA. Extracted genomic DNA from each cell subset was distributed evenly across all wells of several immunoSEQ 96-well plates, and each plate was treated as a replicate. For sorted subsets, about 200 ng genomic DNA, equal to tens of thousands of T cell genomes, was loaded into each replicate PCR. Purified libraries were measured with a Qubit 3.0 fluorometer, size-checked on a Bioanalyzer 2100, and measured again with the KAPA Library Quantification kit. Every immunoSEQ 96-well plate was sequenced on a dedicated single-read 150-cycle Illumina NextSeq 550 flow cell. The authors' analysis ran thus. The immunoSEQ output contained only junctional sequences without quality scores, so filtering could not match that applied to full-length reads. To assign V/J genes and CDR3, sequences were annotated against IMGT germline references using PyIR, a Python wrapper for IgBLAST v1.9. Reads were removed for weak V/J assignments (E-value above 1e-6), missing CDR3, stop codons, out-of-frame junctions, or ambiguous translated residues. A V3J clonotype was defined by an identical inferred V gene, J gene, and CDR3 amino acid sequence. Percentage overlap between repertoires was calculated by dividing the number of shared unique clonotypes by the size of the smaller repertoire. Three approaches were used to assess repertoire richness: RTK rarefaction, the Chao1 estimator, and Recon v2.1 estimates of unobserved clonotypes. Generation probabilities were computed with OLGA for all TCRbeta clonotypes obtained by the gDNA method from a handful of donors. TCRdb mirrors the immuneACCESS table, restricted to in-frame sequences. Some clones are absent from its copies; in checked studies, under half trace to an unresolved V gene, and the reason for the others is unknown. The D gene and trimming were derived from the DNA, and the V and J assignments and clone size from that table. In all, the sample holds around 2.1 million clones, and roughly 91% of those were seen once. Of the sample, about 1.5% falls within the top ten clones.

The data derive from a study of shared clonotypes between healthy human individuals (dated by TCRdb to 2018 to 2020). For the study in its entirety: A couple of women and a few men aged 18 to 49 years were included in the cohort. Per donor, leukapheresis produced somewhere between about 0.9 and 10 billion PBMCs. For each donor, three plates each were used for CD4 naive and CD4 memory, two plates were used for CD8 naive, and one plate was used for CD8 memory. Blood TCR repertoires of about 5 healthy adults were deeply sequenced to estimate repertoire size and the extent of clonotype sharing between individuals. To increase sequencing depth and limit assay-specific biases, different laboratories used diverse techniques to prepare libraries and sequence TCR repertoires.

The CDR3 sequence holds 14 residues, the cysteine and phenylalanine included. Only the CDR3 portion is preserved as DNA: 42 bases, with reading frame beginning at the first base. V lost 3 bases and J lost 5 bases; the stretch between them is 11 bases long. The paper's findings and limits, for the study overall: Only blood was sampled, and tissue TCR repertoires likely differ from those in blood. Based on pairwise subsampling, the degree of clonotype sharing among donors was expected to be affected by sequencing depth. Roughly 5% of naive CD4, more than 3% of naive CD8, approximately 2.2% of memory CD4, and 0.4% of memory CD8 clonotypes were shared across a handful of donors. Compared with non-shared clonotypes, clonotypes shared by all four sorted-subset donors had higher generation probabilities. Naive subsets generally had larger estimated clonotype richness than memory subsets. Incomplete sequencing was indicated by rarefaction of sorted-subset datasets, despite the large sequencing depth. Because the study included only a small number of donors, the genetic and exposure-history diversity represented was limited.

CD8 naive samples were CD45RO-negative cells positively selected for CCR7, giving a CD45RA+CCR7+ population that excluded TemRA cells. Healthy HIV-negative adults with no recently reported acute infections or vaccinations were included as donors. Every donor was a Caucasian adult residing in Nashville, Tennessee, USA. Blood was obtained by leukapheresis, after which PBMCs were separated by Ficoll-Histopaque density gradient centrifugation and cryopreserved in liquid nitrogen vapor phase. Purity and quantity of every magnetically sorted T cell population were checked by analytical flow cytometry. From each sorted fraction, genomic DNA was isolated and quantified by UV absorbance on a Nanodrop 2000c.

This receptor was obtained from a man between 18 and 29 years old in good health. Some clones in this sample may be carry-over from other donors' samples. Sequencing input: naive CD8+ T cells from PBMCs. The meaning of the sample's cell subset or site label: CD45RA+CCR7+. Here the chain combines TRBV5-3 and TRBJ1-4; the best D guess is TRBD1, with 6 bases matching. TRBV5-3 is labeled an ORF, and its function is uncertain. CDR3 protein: CARSYGQNNEKLFF. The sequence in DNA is TGTGCCAGAAGCTACGGACAGAACAATGAAAAACTGTTTTTT.